This T cell receptor beta chain is drawn from a study of human T cells and chemical hapten exposure. TCRdb re-called the RACE reads with MiXCR, one entry per CDR3 protein. The sample carries roughly 200,000 distinct CDR3 sequences, about 25% recorded once. This clonotype was seen only a few times. Time point specified: patch test 3, about 24 weeks after DPC sensitization. The treatment here: therapeutic diphenylcyclopropenone sensitization with weekly scalp DPC. CDR3 length: 17 residues. Per germline, CDR1 SGHDN and CDR2 FVKESK. V was pared by 1 base and J by 3 bases, with 17 bases between. The chain combines TRBV14 with TRBJ2-3; no clear D. The source of this sequence is a woman between 35 and 50 years old with alopecia areata. Some clones in this sample may be carry-over from other donors' samples. Material: whole blood, obtained in connection with sensitization to the hapten diphenylcyclopropenone (DPC). The CDR3, as DNA: TGTGCCAGCAGCCAAGGATCGTGGGATCGTAGGACAGATACGCAGTATTTT. Its translation is CASSQGSWDRRTDTQYF. The whole variable domain, filled in from reference TRBV14 and TRBJ2-3, reads EAGVTQFPSHSVIEKGQTVTLRCDPISGHDNLYWYRRVMGKEIKFLLHFVKESKQDESGMPNNRFLAERTGGTYSTLKVQPAELEDSGVYFCASSQGSWDRRTDTQYFGPGTRLTVL.